The 2 T cell receptor beta chains presented below share a single source sample, sequenced in a study of T cell repertoires in cytomegalovirus infection. TCRdb analysed the reads with MiXCR anew, one entry per CDR3 protein. The sample lists 200,000 to 300,000 distinct CDR3 sequences, roughly 10% occurring once. The sequenced sample consisted of PBMCs. These receptors all stem from a human donor in good health (CMV status not recorded). Some clones in this sample may be carry-over from other donors' samples.

This rearrangement joins TRBV7-2 to TRBJ2-2; D gene uncertain. Per the germline V gene, CDR1 is SGHTA and CDR2 is FQGNSA. The CDR3 totals 15 residues. Trimming pared 7 bases from V and 5 bases from J, leaving 17 bases between. The CDR3 reads CASTQRRQETGELFF. The CDR3 DNA sequence: TGTGCCAGCACCCAAAGGCGTCAGGAAACCGGGGAGCTGTTTTTT.

The rearrangement uses TRBV27 and TRBJ1-5; TRBD1 matches 7 bases. In germline, CDR1 is MNHEY, CDR2 SMNVEV (reference sequence). Germline trimming cut 5 bases from V and 3 bases from J; bases unmatched to any gene: 7. This CDR3 is built from 15 residues. CDR3 sequence reads: CASSPDRVVNQPQHF. CDR3 in DNA: TGTGCCAGCAGTCCCGACAGGGTGGTCAATCAGCCCCAGCATTTT.